The 10 T cell receptor beta chains below come from one sample, sequenced in a study of breast tumors, draining lymph nodes, adjacent tissues. TCRdb re-derived calls from the multiplex PCR reads in MiXCR, one entry per CDR3 protein. The sample lists about 21,000 distinct CDR3 sequences, roughly 41% occurring once. Material: breast tumor tissue. The source is a female donor with breast cancer. Some clones in this sample may be carry-over from other donors' samples.

This clonotype has at least ten counts. This may stem from a read error, because a much larger clone lies one nucleotide away. V gene TRBV5-1 combines with J gene TRBJ2-1; D unresolved. The germline CDR1 and CDR2 sequences are SGHRS and YFSETQ. The CDR3 contains 12 residues. Here the CDR3 DNA reads TGCGCCAGCAGCTTGTTTCGGAATGAGCACTTCTTC. Its protein is CASSLFRNEHFF.

This clonotype was detected ten times or more. This chain joins TRBV5-8 and TRBJ2-3; no definite D call. CDR1 is SGHTS, CDR2 YDEGEE, per germline. V lost 2 bases, J lost 2 bases, and 9 bases lay in between. CDR3 size: 14 residues. In nucleotides, the CDR3 is TGTGCCAGCAGCTTCGGGCAGAACACAGATACGCAGTATTTT. Its protein product is CASSFGQNTDTQYF.

Many counts were recorded for this clonotype. This chain joins TRBV24-1 and TRBJ2-1, with a tentative D call TRBD1 (6 bases). V gave up 5 bases and J gave up 8 bases, with 12 bases separating them. The CDR3 sequence is 13 residues long. Germline CDR1 KGHDR, CDR2 SFDVKD. DNA of the CDR3: TGTGCCACCAGTGCGGTATCAGGGGATGAGCAGTTCTTC. Encoded protein: CATSAVSGDEQFF.

This clonotype was counted at least ten times. The chain combines TRBV25-1 with TRBJ2-7; no reliable D call. The CDR3 has 15 residues. Germline V gives CDR1 MGHDK, CDR2 SYGVNS. V dropped 5 bases and J dropped 6 bases, with 20 bases sitting between them. The CDR3 region has the DNA TGTGCCAGCAGTCCCCGGGCCCCGGTGCCTGGCGAGCAGTACTTC. Translation gives CASSPRAPVPGEQYF.

CDR3 sequence reads: CASSPGWDRGTEAFF. CDR3 coding DNA: TGCGCCAGCAGCCCGGGATGGGACAGGGGAACTGAAGCTTTCTTT. The chain uses TRBV5-1 and TRBJ1-1; 10 nucleotides match TRBD1. Germline V gives CDR1 SGHRS, CDR2 YFSETQ. Trimming took 4 bases from V and 5 from J; bases not matched to a gene: 8. The CDR3 covers 15 residues.

Only a few counts were recorded for this clonotype. This sequence joins TRBV6-2 or TRBV6-3 and TRBJ1-6; D not certain. The length of the CDR3 is 11 residues. CDR1 and CDR2 from the germline V gene are MNHEY and SVGEGT. Trimming left V 4 bases short and J 10 bases short, with 5 bases between. The chain's CDR3 is CASSSQSPLHF. The CDR3 bases are TGTGCCAGCAGTTCCCAGTCACCCCTCCACTTT.

This clonotype was picked up a small number of times. The CDR3 sequence is CASSLGGQPYGYTF. CDR3 DNA sequence: TGTGCCAGCAGCTTGGGGGGCCAGCCTTATGGCTACACCTTC. The chain couples TRBV3-1 to TRBJ1-2; maybe TRBD1 (6 bases). Germline V gene sequence: CDR1 LGHDT, CDR2 YNNKEL (reference sequence). This CDR3 has 14 residues. V shed 5 bases and J shed 5 bases, with 15 bases lying between them.

This chain connects TRBV18 to TRBJ2-7, with 8 bases matching TRBD2. The V segment lost 4 bases and the J segment 7 bases; nucleotides outside the gene matches: 15. The germline CDR1 and CDR2 sequences are KGHSH and LQKENI. There are 16 residues in the CDR3. The CDR3 reads CASSQTTLLAVREQYF. The CDR3 region has the DNA TGTGCCAGCTCACAGACGACTTTACTAGCGGTTCGGGAGCAGTACTTC.

This clonotype showed up just a few times. This chain joins TRBV27 and TRBJ2-6, with D uncertain. This CDR3 has 17 amino acids. Trimming removed 0 bases from V and 2 bases from J, with 11 bases in between. CDR1 MNHEY and CDR2 SMNVEV come from the germline V gene (reference sequence). In DNA form, the CDR3 reads TGTGCCAGCAGTTTATCGATTAGGGCCGCTGGGGCCAACGTCCTGACTTTC. Protein: CASSLSIRAAGANVLTF.

This clonotype was detected only a few times. The chain links TRBV20-1 to TRBJ1-2; D not certain. V gave up 3 bases and J gave up 2 bases, with 7 bases separating them. CDR3 length: 12 residues. Per the germline V gene, CDR1 is DFQATT and CDR2 is SNEGSKA (reference sequence). The CDR3 reads CSASRRNYGYTF. The CDR3 nucleotides read TGCAGTGCTAGTCGCCGGAACTATGGCTACACCTTC.